This T cell receptor beta chain was recorded in a study of T cell repertoires in cytomegalovirus infection. Trimming left V 1 base short and J 3 bases short, with 15 bases between. This CDR3 region has 17 residues. Germline lookup yields CDR1 MGHRA and CDR2 YSYEKL. TCRdb analysed the reads with MiXCR anew, one entry per CDR3 protein. The table has 350,000 to 450,000 distinct CDR3 sequences, 18% seen once. General study findings and limits: Ex vivo, HLA-C-restricted CMV-specific TCR beta clonotypes prevailed over the rest of the response.

Remarks on this clonotype: Its antigen is currently unknown.

The chain uses TRBV4-1 and TRBJ2-2; no firm D call. The receptor was derived from a human donor in good health (CMV status not recorded). Some clones in this sample may be carry-over from other donors' samples. Sample: PBMCs. The CDR3 region is CASSQVDMGWHTGELFF. For the CDR3, the DNA is TGCGCCAGCAGCCAAGTTGACATGGGCTGGCACACCGGGGAGCTGTTTTTT.